The 13 T cell receptor beta chains below all came from one sample that was sequenced in a study of cytomegalovirus exposure and HLA in healthy donors. In the PCR, 60 Vbeta and 13 Jbeta primers were used. Clones were read by immunoSEQ multiplex PCR, and TCRdb kept only the in-frame ones, dropping some. The sample holds about 120,000 clones, 70% to 80% seen once. Sequencing used PBMCs. The receptors derive from a female donor in good health and CMV-seronegative.

V and J are TRBV4-1 and TRBJ2-5, with D possibly matching TRBD2 (6 bases). Judging by the DNA end, TRBJ2-7 fits better; the J call may be wrong. Germline-derived CDR1 and CDR2 are MGHRA and YSYEKL. This CDR3 comprises 20 residues. CDR3 in amino acids: CASSQAYRSGQSMEGYEQYF. CDR3 DNA: TGCGCCAGCAGCCAAGCCTACAGGAGCGGGCAGAGTATGGAGGGCTACGAGCAGTACTTC.

The rearrangement links TRBV5-1 to TRBJ2-3; TRBD1 matches at 7 bases. V lost 0 bases and J lost 1; bases outside the gene matches: 5. The length of the CDR3 is 16 residues. CDR1 is SGHRS, CDR2 YFSETQ, per germline. CDR3: CASSLATGLGTDTQYF. The CDR3 DNA follows: TGCGCCAGCAGCTTGGCGACAGGGTTGGGCACAGATACGCAGTATTTT.

The rearrangement joins TRBV18 to TRBJ2-7; weak D call: TRBD2 (5 bases). CDR3 length equals 14 residues. The germline V gene has CDR1 KGHSH and CDR2 LQKENI. V was trimmed by 3 bases and J by 2 bases, leaving 11 bases between them. CDR3 DNA sequence: TGTGCCAGCTCACCCGAGGGATTGCCCTACGAGCAGTACTTC. Translation gives CASSPEGLPYEQYF.

This rearrangement joins TRBV19 to TRBJ1-5; maybe TRBD1 (5 bases). Germline values: CDR1 LNHDA, CDR2 SQIVND (reference sequence). This CDR3 comprises 14 residues. With 1 base removed from V and 4 bases from J, the gap between germline ends came to 8 bases. The CDR3 DNA reads TGTGCCAGTAGTATAGCGGACAAAAATCAGCCCCAGCATTTT. Residues: CASSIADKNQPQHF.

The chain has TRBV5-1 and TRBJ2-5; 9 bases map to TRBD1. In germline, CDR1 is SGHRS, CDR2 YFSETQ. The length of the CDR3 is 17 residues. V lost 4 bases and J lost 0; bases outside the gene matches: 10. CDR3 DNA sequence: TGCGCCAGCAGCCTAATGGGGGGACAGGGTCACCAAGAGACCCAGTACTTC. Its translation: CASSLMGGQGHQETQYF.

This clone has only a few counts. The chain links TRBV27 to TRBJ1-1; the D is unclear. Germline lookup yields CDR1 MNHEY and CDR2 SMNVEV (reference sequence). The length of the CDR3 is 15 residues. V was clipped by 3 bases and J by 0 bases, with 11 bases between them. CDR3 loop: CASSFGPAMNTEAFF. CDR3 DNA sequence: TGTGCCAGCAGTTTTGGGCCAGCAATGAACACTGAAGCTTTCTTT.

This sequence joins TRBV4-1 and TRBJ1-5; 12 bases are a match to TRBD1. Germline lookup yields CDR1 MGHRA and CDR2 YSYEKL. Trimming cost V 4 bases and J 2 bases; bases outside gene matches: 18. CDR3 size: 21 residues. CDR3 sequence: CASSLRDRGRWDSVGNQPQHF. CDR3 in DNA: TGCGCCAGCAGCCTCCGGGACAGGGGGCGATGGGACTCAGTTGGCAATCAGCCCCAGCATTTT.

The chain combines TRBV29-1 with TRBJ1-2, with no clear D. The length of the CDR3 is 10 residues. Trimming pared 6 bases from V and 12 bases from J, leaving 14 bases between. The germline V gene encodes CDR1 SQVTM and CDR2 ANQGSEA. The DNA of the CDR3 is TGCAGCGTGAGTGAGGCCCGCCACACCTTC. Protein: CSVSEARHTF.

The V and J genes are TRBV2 and TRBJ2-3, with 12 bases lining up with TRBD2. This CDR3 is built from 16 residues. J gave up 6 bases and V 3 bases, and 7 bases lay outside the gene matches. Germline loops: CDR1 SNHLY, CDR2 FYNNEI. The CDR3, as DNA: TGTGCCAGCAGTGACCGACTAGCGGGGGTCTCTGATACGCAGTATTTT. The encoded protein is CASSDRLAGVSDTQYF.

This clone has only a few counts. The V and J genes are TRBV7-9 and TRBJ1-1, with 8 bases lining up with TRBD1. CDR3 length: 12 amino acids. Germline CDR1 reads SEHNR; CDR2 reads FQNEAQ (reference sequence). The J segment lost 8 bases and the V segment lost 5 bases, leaving 4 bases of the junction unmatched. The CDR3 DNA is TGTGCCAGCAGCATGGACAGGGAAGAAGCTTTCTTT. It translates to CASSMDREEAFF.

V usage is TRBV7-8 and J usage is TRBJ2-3; 10 bases match TRBD2. Germline CDR1 and CDR2: SGHVS and FQNEAQ. CDR3 length: 19 residues. Trimming removed 1 base from V and 0 bases from J; junction bases left unmatched: 10. The CDR3: CASSLGVVSGGTSTDTQYF. CDR3 nucleotide sequence: TGTGCCAGCAGCTTAGGGGTTGTTAGCGGGGGGACTAGCACAGATACGCAGTATTTT.

The gene calls are TRBV7-8 and TRBJ2-7; D might be TRBD2 (6 bases). Trimming took 7 bases from V and 6 from J, leaving 10 bases between them. CDR3 length: 11 amino acids. Looked up from germline, CDR1 is SGHVS and CDR2 is FQNEAQ. The CDR3 region is CASNGGPEQYF. CDR3 DNA: TGTGCCAGCAACGGAGGGCCCGAGCAGTACTTC.

V usage is TRBV11-2 and J usage is TRBJ1-2, with D perhaps matching TRBD1 (6 bases). V lost 4 bases and J 8 bases, leaving 17 bases between the germline ends. The CDR3 is 14 residues long. Germline V lookup: CDR1 SGHAT, CDR2 FQNNGV. The CDR3 coding sequence is TGTGCCAGCAGCTCACAGGGTATCGAGAGGGGCTACACCTTC. Encoded protein: CASSSQGIERGYTF.